This T cell receptor beta chain was observed in a study of CD8+ T cells in alopecia areata. A few counts support this clone. Antigen: not known. It was cDNA, reverse transcribed from extracted RNA, that served as the sequencing template. Produced via immunoSEQ multiplex PCR; TCRdb's table is partial and in-frame only. The table lists 110,000 to 150,000 clones, approximately 56% of them singletons, with 36% in the top ten. Study outcomes and limitations: Scalp sequencing captures resident alphabeta T cells of normal skin too.

PBMCs yielded sorted CD4+ and CD8+ T cells. Trimming stripped 2 bases from V and 4 bases from J, with 8 bases between. The CDR3 totals 12 residues. Germline values: CDR1 SQVTM, CDR2 ANQGSEA. The sequenced material came from CD8+ T cells sorted from blood. The TCR originated in a human donor in good health. The chain recombines TRBV29-1 with TRBJ2-5, with D possibly called TRBD1 or TRBD2 (6 bases each). The chain's CDR3 is CSVEKGGETQYF. The CDR3 bases are TGCAGCGTTGAAAAGGGGGGAGAGACCCAGTACTTC.